This TCR beta chain was retrieved from a study of CD8+ T cells in alopecia areata. For the study at large: Treated patients were given 5 to 10 mg oral tofacitinib twice daily. General observations from the study: Tofacitinib significantly reduced both scalp clonality and expanded CD8+ clones among the top 100.

Of note for this clone: The antigen is not known.

The treatment here: oral pan-JAK inhibitor, 5-10 mg twice daily. Peripheral blood, together with lesional scalp punch biopsies, was collected from alopecia areata patients. PBMCs served as the source from which CD4+ and CD8+ T cells were sorted. Sequencing templates came from extracted RNA that was reverse transcribed into cDNA. Using immunoSEQ multiplex PCR, the repertoire was profiled, and TCRdb retains in-frame clones only, with some absent. Of roughly 40,000 clones listed, 92% are singletons. Germline CDR1 and CDR2: SGHNT and YYREEE (reference sequence). This CDR3 is 12 amino acids long. The V gene lost 2 bases and the J gene lost 7 bases, with 10 bases spanning the gap.

This clonotype originated in a human donor with alopecia areata. The rearrangement links TRBV5-4 to TRBJ2-7; D ambiguous. The sample consisted of CD8+ T cells sorted from blood, taken at week 24, from a patient treated with tofacitinib. The chain's CDR3 is CASSLSSREQYF. DNA for the CDR3: TGTGCCAGCAGCTTATCGTCTAGGGAGCAGTACTTC.